This T cell receptor (beta chain) was recorded in a study of cytomegalovirus exposure and HLA in healthy donors. PCR was performed using 60 Vbeta and 13 Jbeta primers. TCRdb keeps only in-frame clones here, not all; method: immunoSEQ multiplex PCR. The sample data list 90,000 to 120,000 clones. CDR3 length equals 14 residues. Germline V gene lookup returns CDR1 WSHSY and CDR2 SAAADI. V lost 0 bases to trimming and J lost 7 bases, with 10 bases between them. Notes on this clone: Antigen unknown.

General study points: The authors judged a highly shared variant cluster likely a sequencing artifact. The productive fraction for most TCR beta V segments was about 87% or about 30% in an earlier analysis. An ancestry cluster, one associated with Asian ancestry, reportedly showed fewer N-insertions than the roughly 700-donor mean in a later analysis.

Sequencing used PBMCs. The sequence was obtained from a middle-aged man in good health and CMV-seronegative. The chain employs TRBV10-2 and TRBJ1-5, with D perhaps TRBD1 (6 bases). The CDR3 loop reads CASSESGARQPQHF. The CDR3 DNA is TGCGCCAGCAGTGAGTCGGGGGCGCGGCAGCCCCAGCATTTT.